Below, one T cell receptor beta chain is given with its context. Its specificity is not known. Assay: immunoSEQ multiplex PCR; the TCRdb copy retains only in-frame clones and omits some. The sample carries about 180,000 clones, 87% recorded once. This record comes from a study of Ad26.COV2.S vaccination and SARS-CoV-2 variants. Findings and limits, study-wide: Greater spike-specific TCR breadth was seen in vaccine recipients than in placebo recipients. Reportedly, after vaccination the spike-specific CD8+ and CD4+ T cell responses displayed substantial breadth. Analyses that measured TCR breadth and depth may have underestimated total T cell responses.

Unmatched junction bases numbered 11, after V lost 1 base and J lost 6 bases. This CDR3 has 20 residues. Germline V gives CDR1 LNHDA, CDR2 SQIVND (reference sequence). The clonotype was recovered from a human donor who had recovered from COVID-19. This specimen was peripheral blood, taken after recovery from COVID-19. The V call is TRBV19, the J call TRBJ2-2; 16 positions agree with TRBD2. The CDR3 sequence is CASSIVNPGLAGGPPGELFF. The CDR3 DNA reads as TGTGCCAGTAGTATAGTAAATCCGGGACTAGCGGGAGGGCCTCCCGGGGAGCTGTTTTTT.